Following are 3 T cell receptor beta chains from one sample sequenced in a study of T cell responses to AZD1222 COVID-19 vaccine. The protocol was immunoSEQ multiplex PCR, while the TCRdb copy is restricted to in-frame clones and leaves out a portion. The repertoire holds over 150,000 clones, with approximately 94% as singletons. The source was peripheral blood, collected 28 days after the second AZD1222 dose. The receptors originated from an adult who received the AZD1222 COVID-19 vaccine.

V is TRBV18 and J is TRBJ2-5; 9 bases agree with TRBD1. The CDR3 consists of 16 residues. V was clipped by 4 bases and J by 4 bases; unmatched bases: 10. The germline gives CDR1 KGHSH, CDR2 LQKENI. This chain's CDR3 is CASSLSGTGRGETQYF. For the CDR3, the DNA is TGTGCCAGCTCACTCTCCGGGACAGGGAGAGGAGAGACCCAGTACTTC.

The chain uses TRBV7-2 and TRBJ1-2; 9 bases match TRBD1. Germline V gives CDR1 SGHTA, CDR2 FQGNSA. The CDR3 is made up of 13 amino acids. The V and J ends lost 1 base and 8 bases, in that order; junction bases with no gene match: 2. This CDR3 reads CASSLGQGDGYTF. Written as DNA, the CDR3 is TGTGCCAGCAGCTTAGGACAGGGGGACGGCTACACCTTC.

The rearrangement joins TRBV5-4 to TRBJ2-3; weak D call: TRBD1 (5 bases). Trimming took 0 bases from V and 6 from J, leaving 11 bases between them. This CDR3 region has 14 residues. In germline, CDR1 is SGHNT, CDR2 YYREEE (reference sequence). CDR3 protein: CASSLDQGTDTQYF. CDR3 DNA: TGTGCCAGCAGCTTGGATCAGGGTACGGATACGCAGTATTTT.